This T cell receptor (beta chain) was profiled in a study of human T cells and chemical hapten exposure. Study details: Small differences in pooled library volume mainly drove the variation in TCR yields per sample.

General study findings and limits: No shift was seen in TCRs above 1 in 1000 frequency with DPC sensitization.

V lost 1 base to trimming and J lost 0 bases, with 6 bases between them. The germline V gene has CDR1 SGHRS and CDR2 YFSETQ. This CDR3 contains 14 residues. Remarks on this clonotype: Its target is unknown.

Separate cDNA molecules received unique molecular identifiers, which the library attached to them. In the original workflow: Across samples, TCR counts had a median of around 100,000 and ranged from roughly 20,000 to 690,600. In TCRdb, the RACE reads were re-called with MiXCR into one record per CDR3 protein. The V and J calls come from TCRdb's annotation, not from the publication. The repertoire holds about 46,000 distinct CDR3 sequences, with roughly 4.5% as singletons. Time point described: healthy volunteer bleed at 2 weeks. RNA extraction used unfractionated whole blood as the source of total RNA.

The source material was whole blood. The clonotype comes from a female donor in good health. Some clones in this sample may be carry-over from other donors' samples. The chain uses TRBV5-1 and TRBJ2-3, with D uncertain. CDR3 sequence: CASSLSGSTDTQYF. The CDR3 nucleotides are TGCGCCAGCAGCTTGTCCGGCAGCACAGATACGCAGTATTTT.